Below, 14 T cell receptor beta chains from the same sample are listed, as sequenced in a study of blood T cell repertoires in COVID-19. TCRdb's copy holds only in-frame clones and misses some; the assay was immunoSEQ multiplex PCR. This table holds under 250,000 clones, roughly 84% found once. Sequenced input: peripheral blood. These receptors originate from a human donor in a cohort sampled during active COVID-19.

CDR3 bases: TGTGCCAGCAGTTACAGGGGGTACAATGAGCAGTTCTTC. It is translated as CASSYRGYNEQFF. The V and J genes are TRBV6-5 and TRBJ2-1, with TRBD1 as a possible D gene (6 bases). V was clipped by 2 bases and J by 4 bases, with 6 bases between them. Germline values: CDR1 MNHEY, CDR2 SVGAGI. The CDR3 spans 13 residues.

This sequence joins TRBV5-1 and TRBJ2-7, with 9 bases matching TRBD1. The V gene end was trimmed by 0 bases and the J gene end by 6 bases; junction bases not matched to a gene: 7. CDR1 is SGHRS and CDR2 is YFSETQ in the germline V gene. The CDR3 has 15 residues. CDR3 sequence: CASSLGAGQGLEQYF. DNA of the CDR3: TGCGCCAGCAGCTTGGGTGCGGGACAGGGTCTCGAGCAGTACTTC.

This clone showed up just a few times. The chain couples TRBV5-1 to TRBJ1-4; TRBD1 matches at 8 bases. The CDR3 covers 14 residues. Germline CDR1 and CDR2: SGHRS and YFSETQ. The trim removed 2 bases at V and 8 bases at J, leaving 5 bases unmatched. CDR3 DNA: TGCGCCAGCAGCTTCTCGACAGGGGACGAAAAACTGTTTTTT. It codes for CASSFSTGDEKLFF. The entire variable domain, with the rest obtained from reference TRBV5-1 and TRBJ1-4, is as follows: KAGVTQTPRYLIKTRGQQVTLSCSPISGHRSVSWYQQTPGQGLQFLFEYFSETQRNKGNFPGRFSGRQFSNSRSEMNVSTLELGDSALYLCASSFSTGDEKLFFGSGTQLSVL.

This clone was seen a single time. The chain combines TRBV30 with TRBJ2-3, with D possibly TRBD2 on 5 matching bases. This CDR3 comprises 13 residues. Germline lookup yields CDR1 GTSNPN and CDR2 SVGIG (reference sequence). V was cut by 0 bases and J by 8 bases, with 12 bases left in between. The CDR3 loop reads CAWSVWSEGTQYF. The CDR3 DNA reads TGTGCCTGGAGTGTATGGAGCGAGGGTACGCAGTATTTT.

The CDR3 region has the DNA TGCGCCAGCATGAAGACAGGGCTCCCCGGGGAGCTGTTTTTT. Encoded protein: CASMKTGLPGELFF. V usage is TRBV10-2 and J usage is TRBJ2-2; TRBD1 agrees at 7 bases. The CDR3 is 14 residues long. V trimming: 7 bases; J trimming: 6 bases; junction bases outside the gene matches: 8. In germline, CDR1 is WSHSY, CDR2 SAAADI.

V gene TRBV28 combines with J gene TRBJ2-4, with a weak D call TRBD1 (5 bases). Germline loops: CDR1 MDHEN, CDR2 SYDVKM. V lost 3 bases and J lost 10, with 22 bases in between. The CDR3 is made up of 16 amino acids. The CDR3, as DNA: TGTGCCAGCAGTTTCCCGCCCGGACCAGGGCTGGGGATTCAGTACTTC. Its protein is CASSFPPGPGLGIQYF.

This clone has more than one count but fewer than ten. The rearrangement joins TRBV28 to TRBJ2-7, with D perhaps TRBD1 (6 bases). V was shortened by 6 bases and J by 5 bases, with 23 bases between the two germline ends. This CDR3 has 16 amino acids. CDR1 is MDHEN and CDR2 is SYDVKM in the germline V gene. DNA for the CDR3: TGTGCCAGCAGCTTGCCCGACAGGAGAGTTCGGAACGAGCAGTACTTC. Translating gives CASSLPDRRVRNEQYF.

V and J are TRBV2 and TRBJ2-3; TRBD2 matches at 14 bases. CDR1 is SNHLY and CDR2 is FYNNEI in the germline V gene. The trim removed 6 bases at V and 4 bases at J, leaving 3 bases unmatched. The length of the CDR3 is 15 residues. The DNA for the CDR3 is TGTGCCAGCAGGGTGGGACTAGCGGGAGCAGATACGCAGTATTTT. Encoded protein: CASRVGLAGADTQYF.

This clone was seen at least ten times. Distinct nucleotide sequences in the sample also encode this CDR3. The rearrangement joins TRBV28 to TRBJ1-3; the D is unclear. The germline gives CDR1 MDHEN, CDR2 SYDVKM. V lost 5 bases and J 5 bases, leaving 4 bases between the germline ends. The CDR3 consists of 11 residues. CDR3 loop: CASSLRNTIYF. DNA for the CDR3: TGTGCCAGCAGTCTTAGAAACACCATATATTTT.

The rearrangement joins TRBV18 to TRBJ2-1; 15 bases map to TRBD2. V lost 6 bases to trimming and J lost 9 bases; unmatched junction nucleotides: 9. The CDR3 totals 16 residues. CDR1 KGHSH and CDR2 LQKENI come from the germline V gene. This chain's CDR3 is CASSSPGLAGGSEQFF. CDR3 in DNA: TGTGCCAGCTCGTCACCGGGACTAGCGGGAGGAAGTGAGCAGTTCTTC.

This clone was seen a few times. The chain links TRBV7-2 to TRBJ2-7; D may be TRBD1 (5 bases). CDR3 length: 14 amino acids. V lost 4 bases and J lost 3, with 13 bases in between. Germline-derived CDR1 and CDR2 are SGHTA and FQGNSA. The CDR3 is CASSWQGIYYEQYF. CDR3 in DNA: TGTGCCAGCAGCTGGCAGGGAATCTACTACGAGCAGTACTTC.

The chain uses TRBV4-2 and TRBJ2-7; 7 bases line up with TRBD2. Unmatched junction bases numbered 6, after V lost 4 bases and J lost 0 bases. CDR3 length equals 15 residues. From germline, CDR1 is LGHNA and CDR2 YNFKEQ. The CDR3 is CASSPSGESSYEQYF. CDR3 in DNA: TGTGCCAGCAGCCCTAGCGGTGAAAGCTCCTACGAGCAGTACTTC.

The CDR3 region has the DNA TGTGCCTGGAGTGGGGGACAGTCCGCCTACGAGCAGTACTTC. Translated, it gives CAWSGGQSAYEQYF. The chain links TRBV30 to TRBJ2-7, with TRBD1 matching over 7 bases. Germline V gene lookup returns CDR1 GTSNPN and CDR2 SVGIG (reference sequence). The trim removed 1 base at V and 2 bases at J, leaving 5 bases unmatched. This CDR3 is built from 14 residues.

The CDR3 loop is CASSIRGDGYNEQFF. The CDR3 nucleotides are TGTGCCAGTAGTATACGGGGGGACGGCTACAATGAGCAGTTCTTC. The chain carries TRBV19 and TRBJ2-1; 7 bases align to TRBD2. CDR1 is LNHDA, CDR2 SQIVND, per germline (reference sequence). The junction had 4 bases not matched to a gene; V was cut back by 2 bases and J by 3 bases. The CDR3 length is 15 residues.